This TCR beta chain was captured in a study of T cells in Graves' hyperthyroidism and ophthalmopathy. This CDR3 is 13 amino acids long. V was clipped by 8 bases and J by 2 bases, with 9 bases between them. Germline values: CDR1 MDHEN, CDR2 SYDVKM. Researchers amplified the TCR beta CDR3 regions from RNA transcripts. The study used the HTBI primer set for a first-round RT-PCR of the TCR CDR3. One entry per CDR3 protein, called by TCRdb with MiXCR from the multiplex PCR reads. Here the sample spans fewer than 600,000 distinct CDR3 sequences, 12% to 15% being singletons. The sequenced material came from blood. The clonotype originates from a woman in her 40s with Graves' hyperthyroidism. The V gene is TRBV28, the J gene TRBJ2-2; possible D gene TRBD1, 5 bases. This chain's CDR3 is CASLGHNTGELFF. In nucleotides, the CDR3 is TGTGCCAGCCTCGGACATAACACCGGGGAGCTGTTTTTT.